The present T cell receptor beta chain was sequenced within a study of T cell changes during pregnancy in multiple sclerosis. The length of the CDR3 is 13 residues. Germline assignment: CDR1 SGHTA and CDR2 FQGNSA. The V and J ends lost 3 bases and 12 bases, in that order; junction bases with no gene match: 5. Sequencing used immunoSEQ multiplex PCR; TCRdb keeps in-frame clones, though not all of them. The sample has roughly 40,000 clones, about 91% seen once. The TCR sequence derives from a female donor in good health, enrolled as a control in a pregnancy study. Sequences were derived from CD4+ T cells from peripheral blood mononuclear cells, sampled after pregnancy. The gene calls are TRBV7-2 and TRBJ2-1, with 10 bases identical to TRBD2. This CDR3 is CASSFGLAAGQFF. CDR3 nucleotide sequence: TGTGCCAGCAGCTTTGGACTAGCGGCCGGGCAGTTCTTC.